The TCR beta chain described here comes from a study of cytomegalovirus exposure and HLA in healthy donors. PCR primers comprised 60 Vbeta and 13 Jbeta primers. The table came from immunoSEQ multiplex PCR; TCRdb's copy has only in-frame clones and leaves some out. The data contain approximately 130,000 clones, about 81% of them singletons. This CDR3 contains 18 residues. Germline CDR1 SGHVS, CDR2 FNYEAQ. V lost 5 bases to trimming and J lost 4 bases, with 24 bases between them. The rearrangement uses TRBV7-6 and TRBJ2-1, with D perhaps TRBD2 (7 bases). Specimen: PBMCs. The TCR originated in a woman aged 45-65 years in good health and CMV-seropositive. CDR3 sequence (DNA): TGTGCCAGCAGCCTGTCCGCGGGCCCCGGGGGGCCTTACAATGAGCAGTTCTTC. As protein: CASSLSAGPGGPYNEQFF.